This TCR beta chain emerged from a study of T cells in Graves' hyperthyroidism and ophthalmopathy. General study points: The model forecast ophthalmopathy, anticipating it by a median around 6.5 months before onset. Blood shared most expanded thyroid clonotypes above 0.001.

Trimming removed 6 bases at V and 5 bases at J, with 19 bases between. This CDR3 comprises 15 residues. Germline V gene data show CDR1 as SNHLY and CDR2 as FYNNEI. Hyperthyroidism patients were newly diagnosed, had disease duration under 2 months, and were aged 18 to 65 years. About this clonotype itself: Antigen specificity is unknown.

The TCR beta CDR3 regions underwent amplification using RNA transcripts as the source. HTBI primers drove first-round RT-PCR of the TCR CDR3. Each CDR3 protein is one row after TCRdb ran MiXCR on the multiplex PCR reads. This sample has 89,000 or so distinct CDR3 sequences; 35% to 45% occur once, and the top ten carry 10% to 13%. The sample consisted of peripheral blood or thyroid tissue (not recorded which). This chain uses TRBV2 with TRBJ2-5; D is perhaps TRBD1 or TRBD2 (5 bases each). The origin of this receptor is a woman younger than 45 with Graves' hyperthyroidism. CDR3 protein: CASSYRDGEHETQYF. CDR3 DNA sequence: TGTGCCAGCAGCTACCGGGACGGGGAGCATGAGACCCAGTACTTC.